This TCR beta chain was identified in a study of T-cell reconstitution after alpha-beta-depleted transplantation in children. Preparation of the TCRbeta library used unique molecular identifiers. TCRdb re-derived calls from the PCR reads in MiXCR, one entry per CDR3 protein. Of 350,000 to 450,000 distinct CDR3 sequences listed, roughly 22% are singletons. Per the germline V gene, CDR1 is KGHDR and CDR2 is SFDVKD. This CDR3 has 13 amino acids. V was pared by 1 base and J by 7 bases, with 0 bases of the junction left unmatched. This clonotype was counted between two and nine times. The rearrangement uses TRBV24-1 and TRBJ2-1; the match to TRBD2 covers 7 bases. The clonotype was recovered from a human donor who donated a stem cell graft to a child with acute myeloid leukemia. This sample comprised PBMCs from the stem cell graft donor, obtained from the stem cell graft. This CDR3 reads CATSDFSGNEQFF. The CDR3 DNA reads TGTGCCACCAGTGATTTTAGCGGGAATGAGCAGTTCTTC.